This TCR beta chain was documented in a study of molecular identifiers for immune sequencing clone quantification. General study results and limits: The study reportedly detected spiked Jurkat TCR RNA from one cell among one million naive cells.

On this clonotype: Antigen specificity is unknown.

TCR libraries were built in bulk with a published protocol and specific TCR primers. TCRdb processed the PCR reads anew with MiXCR; each CDR3 protein has one entry. The repertoire holds about 630,000 distinct CDR3 sequences, with approximately 24% as singletons. This TCR derives from a human donor in good health. Some libraries in this study had Jurkat cell RNA spiked in. What was sequenced was naive CD8+ T cells from blood, with Jurkat cell RNA spiked in. Subset specified: FACS-sorted CD8+CD4-CCR7+CD45RA+ naive T cells.

The CDR3 nucleotides read TGTGCCAGCAGCTTAGTGTACTCCTGCCCAAAAGCTCGAGATACGCAGTATTTT. It codes for CASSLVYSCPKARDTQYF. This chain connects TRBV13 to TRBJ2-3; D not resolved. V shed 1 base and J shed 5 bases, with 22 bases lying between them. There are 18 residues in the CDR3. CDR1 and CDR2 from the germline V gene are PRHDT and FYEKMQ (reference sequence).